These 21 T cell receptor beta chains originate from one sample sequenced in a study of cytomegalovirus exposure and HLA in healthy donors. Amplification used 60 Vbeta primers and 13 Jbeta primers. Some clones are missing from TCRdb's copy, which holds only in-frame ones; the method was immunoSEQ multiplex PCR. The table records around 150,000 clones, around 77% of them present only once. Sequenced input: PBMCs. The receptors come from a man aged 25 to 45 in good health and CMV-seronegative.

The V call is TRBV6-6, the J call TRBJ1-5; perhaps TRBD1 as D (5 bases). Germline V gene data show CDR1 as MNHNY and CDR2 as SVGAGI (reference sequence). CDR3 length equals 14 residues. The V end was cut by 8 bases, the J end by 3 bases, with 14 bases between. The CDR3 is CASGRPGDNQPQHF. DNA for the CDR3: TGTGCCAGCGGAAGACCGGGGGACAATCAGCCCCAGCATTTT.

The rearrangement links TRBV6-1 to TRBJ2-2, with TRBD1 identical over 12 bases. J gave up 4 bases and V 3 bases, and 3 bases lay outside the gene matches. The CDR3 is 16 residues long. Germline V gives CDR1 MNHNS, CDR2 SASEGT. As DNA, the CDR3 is TGTGCCAGCAGTGATGGGACAGGGGGCTTCACCGGGGAGCTGTTTTTT. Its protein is CASSDGTGGFTGELFF.

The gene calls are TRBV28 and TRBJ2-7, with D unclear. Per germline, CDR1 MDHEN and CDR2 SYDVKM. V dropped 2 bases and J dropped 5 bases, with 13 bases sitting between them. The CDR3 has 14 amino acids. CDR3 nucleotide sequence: TGTGCCAGCAGTTTAGAGGTCTTTTCCCACGAGCAGTACTTC. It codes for CASSLEVFSHEQYF.

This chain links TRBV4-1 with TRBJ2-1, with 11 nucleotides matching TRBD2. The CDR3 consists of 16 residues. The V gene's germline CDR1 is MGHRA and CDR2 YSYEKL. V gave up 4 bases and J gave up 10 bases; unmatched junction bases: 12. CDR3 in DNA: TGCGCCAGCAGCCGGGGGGCACTAGCGGGAGTTTGGGAGCAGTTCTTC. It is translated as CASSRGALAGVWEQFF.

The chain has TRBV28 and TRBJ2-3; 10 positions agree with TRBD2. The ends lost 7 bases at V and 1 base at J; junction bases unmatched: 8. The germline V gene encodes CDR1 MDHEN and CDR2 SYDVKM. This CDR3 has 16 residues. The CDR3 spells CASIPLAGAGTDTQYF. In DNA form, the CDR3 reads TGTGCCAGCATCCCGCTAGCGGGAGCTGGCACAGATACGCAGTATTTT.

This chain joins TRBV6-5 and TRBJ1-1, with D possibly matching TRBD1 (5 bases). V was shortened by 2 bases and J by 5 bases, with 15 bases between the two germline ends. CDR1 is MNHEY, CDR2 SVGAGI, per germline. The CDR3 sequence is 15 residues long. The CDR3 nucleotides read TGTGCCAGCAGTTACGGGGGGGGTGTCTTTACTGAAGCTTTCTTT. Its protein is CASSYGGGVFTEAFF.

CDR3 loop: CASSTRIAGGPLLTSTDTQYF. Here the CDR3 DNA reads TGTGCCAGCAGCACCCGAATAGCGGGAGGGCCCCTACTGACTAGCACAGATACGCAGTATTTT. The J gene is TRBJ2-3, the V gene TRBV21-1; TRBD2, as called in the table, went unchecked against the DNA. TRBV21-1 counts as a pseudogene. The CDR3 has 21 residues.

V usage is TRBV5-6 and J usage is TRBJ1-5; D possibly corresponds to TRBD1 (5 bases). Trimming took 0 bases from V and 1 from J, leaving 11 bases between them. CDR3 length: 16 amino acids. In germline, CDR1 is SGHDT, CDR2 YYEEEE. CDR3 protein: CASSLGGRGSNQPQHF. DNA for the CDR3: TGTGCCAGCAGCTTGGGAGGGCGGGGGAGCAATCAGCCCCAGCATTTT.

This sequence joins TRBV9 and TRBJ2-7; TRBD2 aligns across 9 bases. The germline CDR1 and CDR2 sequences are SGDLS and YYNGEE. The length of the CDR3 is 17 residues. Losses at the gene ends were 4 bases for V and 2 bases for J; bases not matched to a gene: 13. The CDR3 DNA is TGTGCCAGCAGCTCAGCAGAGGGACTAGCCGGAGCCTACGAGCAGTACTTC. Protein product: CASSSAEGLAGAYEQYF.

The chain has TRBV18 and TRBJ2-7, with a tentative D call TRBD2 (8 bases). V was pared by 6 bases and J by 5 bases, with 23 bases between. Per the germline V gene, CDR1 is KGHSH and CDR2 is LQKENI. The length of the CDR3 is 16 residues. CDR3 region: CASSGQQIAGPDEQYF. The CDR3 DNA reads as TGTGCCAGCTCGGGACAGCAAATAGCGGGACCGGACGAGCAGTACTTC.

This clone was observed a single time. The chain's CDR3 is CASSLDRTGYSGYTF. CDR3 in DNA: TGTGCCAGCAGCTTAGACCGGACAGGGTACTCTGGCTACACCTTC. V is TRBV11-2 and J is TRBJ1-2; 8 bases map to TRBD1. Germline CDR1 SGHAT, CDR2 FQNNGV. With V trimmed by 0 bases and J by 7 bases, 7 bases remained unmatched. This CDR3 is 15 amino acids long.

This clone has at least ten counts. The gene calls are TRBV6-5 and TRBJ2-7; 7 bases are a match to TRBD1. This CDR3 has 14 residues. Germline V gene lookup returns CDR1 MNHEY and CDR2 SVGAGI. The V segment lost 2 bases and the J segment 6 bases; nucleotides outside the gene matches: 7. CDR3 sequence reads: CASSYQGGAGEQYF. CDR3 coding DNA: TGTGCCAGCAGTTACCAAGGGGGCGCAGGCGAGCAGTACTTC.

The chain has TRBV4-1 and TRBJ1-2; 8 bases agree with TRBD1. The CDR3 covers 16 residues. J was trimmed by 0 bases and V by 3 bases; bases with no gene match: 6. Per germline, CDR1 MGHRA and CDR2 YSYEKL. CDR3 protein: CASSQPRQGPNYGYTF. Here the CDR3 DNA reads TGCGCCAGCAGCCAGCCCCGACAGGGGCCTAACTATGGCTACACCTTC.

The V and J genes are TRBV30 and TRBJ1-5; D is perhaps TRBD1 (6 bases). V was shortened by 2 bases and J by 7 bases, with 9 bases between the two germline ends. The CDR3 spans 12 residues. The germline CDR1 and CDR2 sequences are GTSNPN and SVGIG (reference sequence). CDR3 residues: CAWSRDTQPQHF. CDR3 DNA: TGTGCCTGGAGTCGGGACACCCAGCCCCAGCATTTT.

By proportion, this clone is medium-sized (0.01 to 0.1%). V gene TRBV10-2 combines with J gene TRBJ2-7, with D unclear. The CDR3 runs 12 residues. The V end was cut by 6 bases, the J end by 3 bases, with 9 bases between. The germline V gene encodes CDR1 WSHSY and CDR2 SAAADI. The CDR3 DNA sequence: TGCGCCAGCAGGCGGCGTAACTACGAGCAGTACTTC. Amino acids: CASRRRNYEQYF.

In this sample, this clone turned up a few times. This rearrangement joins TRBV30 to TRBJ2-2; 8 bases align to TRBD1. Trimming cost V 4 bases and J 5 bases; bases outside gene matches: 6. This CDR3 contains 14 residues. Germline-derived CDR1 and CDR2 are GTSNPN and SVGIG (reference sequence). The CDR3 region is CAWNADRGTGELFF. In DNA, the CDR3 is TGTGCCTGGAACGCCGACAGGGGTACCGGGGAGCTGTTTTTT.

CDR3 sequence: CASSLHGTSGRSSYEQYF. The CDR3 nucleotides are TGTGCCAGCAGCTTGCATGGGACTAGCGGGAGAAGCTCCTACGAGCAGTACTTC. The chain carries TRBV5-4 and TRBJ2-7; TRBD2 aligns across 14 bases. CDR3 length equals 18 residues. Germline V gene lookup returns CDR1 SGHNT and CDR2 YYREEE (reference sequence). Germline trimming cut 1 base from V and 0 bases from J; bases unmatched to any gene: 6.

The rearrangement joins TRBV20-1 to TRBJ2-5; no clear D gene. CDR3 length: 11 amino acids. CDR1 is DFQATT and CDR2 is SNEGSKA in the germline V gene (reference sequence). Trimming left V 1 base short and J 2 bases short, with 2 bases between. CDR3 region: CSARAQETQYF. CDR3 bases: TGCAGTGCTAGAGCTCAAGAGACCCAGTACTTC.

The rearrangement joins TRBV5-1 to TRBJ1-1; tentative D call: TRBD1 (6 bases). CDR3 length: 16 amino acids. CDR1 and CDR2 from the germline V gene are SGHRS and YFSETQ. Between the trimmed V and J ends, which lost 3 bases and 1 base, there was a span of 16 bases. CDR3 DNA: TGCGCCAGCAGCTGGAATCCCACAGGGCCGAACACTGAAGCTTTCTTT. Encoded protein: CASSWNPTGPNTEAFF.

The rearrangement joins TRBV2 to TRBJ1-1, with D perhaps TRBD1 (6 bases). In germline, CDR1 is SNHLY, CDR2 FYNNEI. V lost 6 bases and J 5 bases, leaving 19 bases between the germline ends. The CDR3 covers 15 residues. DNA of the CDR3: TGTGCCAGCAGCGTAAACCGGGACATCTCGACTGAAGCTTTCTTT. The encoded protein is CASSVNRDISTEAFF.

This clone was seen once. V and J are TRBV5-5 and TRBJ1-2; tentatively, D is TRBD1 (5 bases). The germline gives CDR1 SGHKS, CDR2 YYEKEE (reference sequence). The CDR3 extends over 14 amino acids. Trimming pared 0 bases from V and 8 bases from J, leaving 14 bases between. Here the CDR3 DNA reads TGTGCCAGCAGCTTGGCCGGTACAGGTGAAGGCTACACCTTC. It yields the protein CASSLAGTGEGYTF. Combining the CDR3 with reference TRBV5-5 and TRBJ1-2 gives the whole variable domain DAGVTQSPTHLIKTRGQQVTLRCSPISGHKSVSWYQQVLGQGPQFIFQYYEKEERGRGNFPDRFSARQFPNYSSELNVNALLLGDSALYLCASSLAGTGEGYTFGSGTRLTVV.